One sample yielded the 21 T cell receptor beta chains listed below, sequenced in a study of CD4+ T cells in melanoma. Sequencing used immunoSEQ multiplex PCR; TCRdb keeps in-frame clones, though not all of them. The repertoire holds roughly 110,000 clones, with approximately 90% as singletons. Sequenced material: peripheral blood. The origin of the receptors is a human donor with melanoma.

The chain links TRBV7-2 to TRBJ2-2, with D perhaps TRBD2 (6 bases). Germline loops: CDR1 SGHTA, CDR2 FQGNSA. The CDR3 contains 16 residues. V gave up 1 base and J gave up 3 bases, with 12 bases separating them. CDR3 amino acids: CASSLGGTGYTGELFF. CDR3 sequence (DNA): TGTGCCAGCAGCTTAGGGGGGACTGGGTACACCGGGGAGCTGTTTTTT.

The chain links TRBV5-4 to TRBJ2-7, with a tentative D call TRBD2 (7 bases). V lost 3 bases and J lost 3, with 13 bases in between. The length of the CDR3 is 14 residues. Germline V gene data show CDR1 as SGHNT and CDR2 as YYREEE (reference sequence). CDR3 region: CASSWRGGVYEQYF. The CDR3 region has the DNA TGTGCCAGCAGCTGGAGAGGGGGGGTCTACGAGCAGTACTTC.

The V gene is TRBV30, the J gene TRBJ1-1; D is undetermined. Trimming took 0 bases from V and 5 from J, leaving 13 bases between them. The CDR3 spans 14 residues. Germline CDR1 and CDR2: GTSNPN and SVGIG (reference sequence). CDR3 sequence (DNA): TGTGCCTGGAGTGTAGTTTTCGGGGTTACTGAAGCTTTCTTT. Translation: CAWSVVFGVTEAFF.

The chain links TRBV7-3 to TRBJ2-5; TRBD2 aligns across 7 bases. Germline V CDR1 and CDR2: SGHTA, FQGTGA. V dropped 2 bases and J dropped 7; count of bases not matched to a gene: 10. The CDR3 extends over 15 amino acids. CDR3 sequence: CASSLDPLPSGTQYF. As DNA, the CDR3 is TGTGCCAGCAGCTTAGACCCACTGCCTAGCGGGACCCAGTACTTC.

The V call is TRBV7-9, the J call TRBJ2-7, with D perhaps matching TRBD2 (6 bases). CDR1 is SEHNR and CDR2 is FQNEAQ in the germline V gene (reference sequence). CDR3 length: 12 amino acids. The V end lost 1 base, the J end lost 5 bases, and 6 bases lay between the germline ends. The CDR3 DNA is TGTGCCAGCAGCTTAGGGGGGGACGAGCAGTACTTC. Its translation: CASSLGGDEQYF.

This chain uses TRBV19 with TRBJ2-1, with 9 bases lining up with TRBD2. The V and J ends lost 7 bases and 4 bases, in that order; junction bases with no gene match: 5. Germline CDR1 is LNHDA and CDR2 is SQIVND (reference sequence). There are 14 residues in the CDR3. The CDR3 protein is CASNLAGMYNEQFF. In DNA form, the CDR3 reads TGTGCCAGTAACCTAGCGGGGATGTACAATGAGCAGTTCTTC.

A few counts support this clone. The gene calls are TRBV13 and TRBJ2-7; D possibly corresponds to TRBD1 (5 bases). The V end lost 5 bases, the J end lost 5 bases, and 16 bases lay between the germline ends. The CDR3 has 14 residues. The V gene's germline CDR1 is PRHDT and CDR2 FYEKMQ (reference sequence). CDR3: CASSPPLKGDEQYF. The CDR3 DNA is TGTGCCAGCAGCCCCCCACTGAAAGGGGACGAGCAGTACTTC. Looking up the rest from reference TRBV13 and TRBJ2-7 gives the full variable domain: AAGVIQSPRHLIKEKRETATLKCYPIPRHDTVYWYQQGPGQDPQFLISFYEKMQSDKGSIPDRFSAQQFSDYHSELNMSSLELGDSALYFCASSPPLKGDEQYFGPGTRLTVT.

The CDR3 coding sequence is TGTGCCAGCAGCCAACTCACTAGCGAAAGCACAGATACGCAGTATTTT. This encodes CASSQLTSESTDTQYF. The V gene is TRBV7-9, the J gene TRBJ2-3; 7 bases align to TRBD2. This CDR3 spans 16 amino acids. Germline CDR1 and CDR2: SEHNR and FQNEAQ (reference sequence). J lost 0 bases, V lost 5 bases, and 8 bases had no gene match.

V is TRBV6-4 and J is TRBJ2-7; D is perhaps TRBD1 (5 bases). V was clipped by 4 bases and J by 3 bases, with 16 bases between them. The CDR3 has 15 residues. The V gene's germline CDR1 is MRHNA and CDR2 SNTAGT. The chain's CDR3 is CASSAATGPDYEQYF. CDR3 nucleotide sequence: TGTGCCAGCAGTGCCGCCACAGGACCCGACTACGAGCAGTACTTC.

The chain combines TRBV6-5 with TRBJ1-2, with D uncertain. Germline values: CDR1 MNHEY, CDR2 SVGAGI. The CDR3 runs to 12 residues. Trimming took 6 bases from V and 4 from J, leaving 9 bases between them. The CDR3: CASSPGPYGYTF. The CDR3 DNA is TGTGCCAGCAGCCCTGGTCCCTATGGCTACACCTTC.

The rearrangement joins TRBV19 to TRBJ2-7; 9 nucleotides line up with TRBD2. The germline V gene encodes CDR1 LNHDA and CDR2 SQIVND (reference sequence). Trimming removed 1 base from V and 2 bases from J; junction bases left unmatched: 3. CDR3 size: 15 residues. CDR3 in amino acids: CASSIAAGGPYEQYF. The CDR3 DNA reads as TGTGCCAGTAGTATAGCGGCGGGAGGGCCCTACGAGCAGTACTTC. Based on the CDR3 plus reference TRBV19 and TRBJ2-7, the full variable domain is DGGITQSPKYLFRKEGQNVTLSCEQNLNHDAMYWYRQDPGQGLRLIYYSQIVNDFQKGDIAEGYSVSREKKESFPLTVTSAQKNPTAFYLCASSIAAGGPYEQYFGPGTRLTVT.

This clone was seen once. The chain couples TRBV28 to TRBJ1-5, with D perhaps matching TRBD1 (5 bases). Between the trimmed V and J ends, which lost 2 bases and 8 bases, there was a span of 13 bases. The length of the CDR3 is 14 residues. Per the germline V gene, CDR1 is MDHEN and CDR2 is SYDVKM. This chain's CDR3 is CASSLRGRVKPQHF. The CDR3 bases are TGTGCCAGCAGTTTAAGGGGCAGGGTGAAGCCCCAGCATTTT.

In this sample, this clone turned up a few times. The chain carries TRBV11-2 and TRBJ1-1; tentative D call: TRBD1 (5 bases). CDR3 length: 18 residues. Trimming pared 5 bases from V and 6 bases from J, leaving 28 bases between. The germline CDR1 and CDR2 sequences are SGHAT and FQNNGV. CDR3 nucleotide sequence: TGTGCCAGCAGCCCCCGGACAAATCGGGGCCTCAATCCCCCTGAAGCTTTCTTT. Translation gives CASSPRTNRGLNPPEAFF.

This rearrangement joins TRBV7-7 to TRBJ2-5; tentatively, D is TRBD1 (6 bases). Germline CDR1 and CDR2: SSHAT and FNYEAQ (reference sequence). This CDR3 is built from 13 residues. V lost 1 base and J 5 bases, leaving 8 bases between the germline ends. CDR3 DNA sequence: TGTGCCAGCAGCTTAGACAGGGAGGAGACCCAGTACTTC. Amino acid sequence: CASSLDREETQYF. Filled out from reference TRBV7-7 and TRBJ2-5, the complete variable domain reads GAGVSQSPRYKVTKRGQDVTLRCDPISSHATLYWYQQALGQGPEFLTYFNYEAQPDKSGLPSDRFSAERPEGSISTLTIQRTEQRDSAMYRCASSLDREETQYFGPGTRLLVL.

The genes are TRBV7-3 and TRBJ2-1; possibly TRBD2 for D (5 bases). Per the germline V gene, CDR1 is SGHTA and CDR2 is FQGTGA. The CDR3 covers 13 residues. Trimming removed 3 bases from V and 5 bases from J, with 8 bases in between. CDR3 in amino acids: CASSFQRDNEQFF. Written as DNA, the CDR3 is TGTGCCAGCAGCTTTCAGAGGGACAATGAGCAGTTCTTC.

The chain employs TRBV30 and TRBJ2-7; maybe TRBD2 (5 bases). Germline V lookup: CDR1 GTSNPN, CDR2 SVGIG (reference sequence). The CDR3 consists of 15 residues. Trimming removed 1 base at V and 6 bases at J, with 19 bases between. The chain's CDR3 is CAWSDTSQAVIEQYF. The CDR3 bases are TGTGCCTGGAGTGACACTAGTCAGGCGGTTATCGAGCAGTACTTC.

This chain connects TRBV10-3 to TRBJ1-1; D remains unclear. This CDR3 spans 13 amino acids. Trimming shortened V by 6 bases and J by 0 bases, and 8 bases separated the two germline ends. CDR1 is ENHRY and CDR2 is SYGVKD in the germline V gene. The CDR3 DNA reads TGTGCCATCAGGGACGGGTTGAACACTGAAGCTTTCTTT. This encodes CAIRDGLNTEAFF.

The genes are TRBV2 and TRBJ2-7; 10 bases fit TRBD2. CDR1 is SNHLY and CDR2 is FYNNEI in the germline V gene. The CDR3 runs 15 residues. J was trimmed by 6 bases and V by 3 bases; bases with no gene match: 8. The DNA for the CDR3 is TGTGCCAGCAGTGAGGCTCCTAGCGGGAGTGGCGAGCAGTACTTC. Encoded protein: CASSEAPSGSGEQYF.

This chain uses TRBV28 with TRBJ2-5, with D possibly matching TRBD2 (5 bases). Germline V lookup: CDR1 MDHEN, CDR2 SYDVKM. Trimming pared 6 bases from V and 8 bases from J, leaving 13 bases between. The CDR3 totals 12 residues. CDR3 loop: CASRTTRATQYF. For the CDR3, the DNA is TGTGCCAGCAGGACTACCAGAGCTACCCAGTACTTC. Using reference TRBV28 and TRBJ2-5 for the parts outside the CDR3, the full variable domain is DVKVTQSSRYLVKRTGEKVFLECVQDMDHENMFWYRQDPGLGLRLIYFSYDVKMKEKGDIPEGYSVSREKKERFSLILESASTNQTSMYLCASRTTRATQYFGPGTRLLVL.

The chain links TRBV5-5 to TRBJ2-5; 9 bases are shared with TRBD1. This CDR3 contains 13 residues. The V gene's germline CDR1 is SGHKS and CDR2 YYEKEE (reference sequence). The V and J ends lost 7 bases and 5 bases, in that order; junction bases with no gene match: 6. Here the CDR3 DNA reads TGTGCCAGCGGACAGGGGACCGTGGAGACCCAGTACTTC. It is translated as CASGQGTVETQYF.

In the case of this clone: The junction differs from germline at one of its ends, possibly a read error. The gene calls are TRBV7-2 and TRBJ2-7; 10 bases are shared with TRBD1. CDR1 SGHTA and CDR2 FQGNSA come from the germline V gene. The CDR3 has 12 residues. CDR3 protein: CASRDRGISKLW. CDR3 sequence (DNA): TGTGCCAGCAGGGACAGGGGGATTAGTAAGTTGTGG.